This T cell receptor (beta chain) comes out of a study of blood T cell repertoires in COVID-19. Study overall: Samples representing acute and convalescent COVID-19 were sourced from the United States, Italy and Spain.

The V end was cut by 7 bases, the J end by 0 bases, with 12 bases between. The CDR3 contains 15 residues. The germline CDR1 and CDR2 sequences are LGHNT and FRNRAP. The data were produced by immunoSEQ multiplex PCR, yet TCRdb's version contains in-frame clones alone and is incomplete. The table has over 250,000 clones, around nine tenths seen once. The source of this sequence is a man in his forties who had recovered from COVID-19. The chain couples TRBV12-5 to TRBJ1-4; D not resolved. The sample taken for sequencing was peripheral blood. The chain's CDR3 is CASAPSSPTNEKLFF. The DNA for the CDR3 is TGTGCTAGTGCCCCGAGTTCGCCAACTAATGAAAAACTGTTTTTT.